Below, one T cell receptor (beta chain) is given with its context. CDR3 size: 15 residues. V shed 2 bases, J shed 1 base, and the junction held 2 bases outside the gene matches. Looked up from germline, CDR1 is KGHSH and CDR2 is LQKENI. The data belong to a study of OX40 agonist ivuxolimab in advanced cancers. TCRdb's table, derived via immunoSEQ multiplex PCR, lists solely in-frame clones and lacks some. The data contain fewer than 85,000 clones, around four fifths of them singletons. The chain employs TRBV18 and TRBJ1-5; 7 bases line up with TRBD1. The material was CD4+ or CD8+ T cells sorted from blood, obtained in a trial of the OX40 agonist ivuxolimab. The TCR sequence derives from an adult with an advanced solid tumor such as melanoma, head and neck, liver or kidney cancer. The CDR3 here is CASSPTGQSNQPQHF. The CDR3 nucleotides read TGTGCCAGCTCACCAACGGGACAGAGCAATCAGCCCCAGCATTTT.